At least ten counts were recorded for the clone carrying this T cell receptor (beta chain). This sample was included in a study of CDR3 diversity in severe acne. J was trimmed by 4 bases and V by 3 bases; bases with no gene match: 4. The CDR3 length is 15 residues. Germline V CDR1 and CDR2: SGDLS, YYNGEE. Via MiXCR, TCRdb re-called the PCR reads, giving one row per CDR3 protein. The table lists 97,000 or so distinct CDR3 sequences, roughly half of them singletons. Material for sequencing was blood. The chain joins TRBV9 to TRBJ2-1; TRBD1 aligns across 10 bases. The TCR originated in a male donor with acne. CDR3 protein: CASSGGTGAYNEQFF. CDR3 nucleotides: TGTGCCAGCAGCGGCGGGACAGGGGCGTACAATGAGCAGTTCTTC.